This record looks at one T cell receptor beta chain sequence and its context. What it recognizes is unknown. Using RNA transcripts, the TCR beta CDR3 regions were amplified. HTBI primers served in a first-round RT-PCR, which a second-round multiplex PCR followed. From the multiplex PCR reads, TCRdb called clonotypes with MiXCR, one entry per CDR3 protein. The table includes around 1.1 million distinct CDR3 sequences, about 36% detected once. These data come from a study of Graves' ophthalmopathy and Graves' hyperthyroidism. Points from the study as a whole: A 13-signature model separated ophthalmopathy from stable hyperthyroidism, 85% to 90% sensitivity, 65% to 82% specificity.

The hyperthyroidism patients, aged 18 to 65, had been newly diagnosed, with under 2 months' duration. Clinical symptoms, serum thyroxine, TRAb, thyroid ultrasound and orbital computed tomography were relied on for diagnosis. The sequencing sample was made of peripheral blood or thyroid tissue (not recorded which). The TCR comes from an adult man with Graves' hyperthyroidism.

This CDR3 reads CARQERGETQYF. For the CDR3, the DNA is TGTGCCAGACAGGAGAGGGGAGAGACCCAGTACTTC. The V gene is TRBV25-1, the J gene TRBJ2-5, with D perhaps being TRBD1 or TRBD2 (5 bases each). V was shortened by 9 bases and J by 4 bases, with 12 bases between the two germline ends. Germline V gene data show CDR1 as MGHDK and CDR2 as SYGVNS. This CDR3 spans 12 amino acids.